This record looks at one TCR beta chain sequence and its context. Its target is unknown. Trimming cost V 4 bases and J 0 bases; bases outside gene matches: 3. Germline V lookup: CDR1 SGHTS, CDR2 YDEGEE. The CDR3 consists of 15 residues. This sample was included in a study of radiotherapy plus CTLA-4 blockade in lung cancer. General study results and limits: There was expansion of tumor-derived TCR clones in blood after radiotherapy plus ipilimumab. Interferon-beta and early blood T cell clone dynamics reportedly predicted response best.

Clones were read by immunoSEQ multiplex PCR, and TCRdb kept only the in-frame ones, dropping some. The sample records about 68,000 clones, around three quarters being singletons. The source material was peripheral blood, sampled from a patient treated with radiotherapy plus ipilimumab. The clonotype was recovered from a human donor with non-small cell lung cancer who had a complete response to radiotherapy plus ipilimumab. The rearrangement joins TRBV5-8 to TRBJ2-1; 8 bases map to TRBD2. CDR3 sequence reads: CASSPGTSSYNEQFF. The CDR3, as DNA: TGTGCCAGCAGCCCCGGGACTAGCTCCTACAATGAGCAGTTCTTC.